Below are 22 T cell receptor beta chains sequenced from a single sample in a study of beta chain features in type 1 diabetes listed by TCRdb under 2018. The library was produced with the immunoSEQ multiplex PCR assay. The entire isolated RNA was reverse transcribed using the High Capacity cDNA Reverse Transcription Kit, and thus expressed TCRB transcripts were sequenced. Held by TCRdb, this immuneACCESS table contains in-frame sequences only and omits some clones. Under half of the omission traces to an unresolved V gene where checked; the cause of the rest is unknown. Within this sample are around 430,000 clones, with over 25% of them counted one time only. Of the sample, about 0.065% falls within the top ten clones. Sequences were obtained from naive CD4+ T cells from blood. The cell subset or site label of this sample denotes: true naive CD4+ T cells. The receptors were sampled from a man aged 18 to 29 in good health.

Only a few counts were recorded for this clone. The chain recombines TRBV9 with TRBJ1-1; maybe TRBD1 (6 bases). With 0 bases removed from V and 4 bases from J, the gap between germline ends came to 10 bases. CDR3 length: 14 amino acids. Germline CDR1 reads SGDLS; CDR2 reads YYNGEE. The CDR3 sequence: CASSVEQGPTEAFF. CDR3 nucleotide sequence: TGTGCCAGCAGCGTAGAACAGGGTCCCACTGAAGCTTTCTTT. Full variable domain (missing parts from reference TRBV9 and TRBJ1-1): DSGVTQTPKHLITATGQRVTLRCSPRSGDLSVYWYQQSLDQGLQFLIQYYNGEERAKGNILERFSAQQFPDLHSELNLSSLELGDSALYFCASSVEQGPTEAFFGQGTRLTVV.

V and J are TRBV25-1 and TRBJ2-3; 10 bases align to TRBD2. V trimming: 7 bases; J trimming: 4 bases; junction bases outside the gene matches: 8. The CDR3 sequence is 15 residues long. CDR1 is MGHDK, CDR2 SYGVNS, per germline. The CDR3 sequence is CASKGLAGAADTQYF. CDR3 nucleotides: TGTGCCAGCAAAGGGCTAGCGGGAGCGGCAGATACGCAGTATTTT.

The V call is TRBV30, the J call TRBJ2-1, with 15 bases aligning to TRBD2. The CDR3 runs 19 residues. V lost 5 bases and J lost 7; bases outside the gene matches: 18. The germline CDR1 and CDR2 sequences are GTSNPN and SVGIG (reference sequence). CDR3 region: CAWVPWGLAGGSTRNEQFF. CDR3 coding DNA: TGTGCCTGGGTACCATGGGGACTAGCGGGAGGTTCTACTAGAAATGAGCAGTTCTTC. The full variable domain, completed using reference TRBV30 and TRBJ2-1, is SQTIHQWPATLVQPVGSPLSLECTVEGTSNPNLYWYRQAAGRGLQLLFYSVGIGQISSEVPQNLSASRPQDRQFILSSKKLLLSDSGFYLCAWVPWGLAGGSTRNEQFFGPGTRLTVL.

The chain employs TRBV15 and TRBJ1-1; D remains unclear. This CDR3 spans 13 amino acids. Deletions cut 4 bases from V and 4 bases from J, with 10 bases between. In germline, CDR1 is LNHNV, CDR2 YYDKDF (reference sequence). The CDR3 is CATSTVPGTEAFF. CDR3 sequence (DNA): TGTGCCACCAGCACCGTCCCGGGCACTGAAGCTTTCTTT.

This clone was counted a few times. This sample also contains other DNA sequences that code for the same CDR3. This chain joins TRBV29-1 and TRBJ2-2; maybe TRBD1 (5 bases). Germline values: CDR1 SQVTM, CDR2 ANQGSEA. The CDR3 contains 14 residues. V lost 6 bases to trimming and J lost 0 bases, with 11 bases between them. CDR3 in amino acids: CSVKTGANTGELFF. The CDR3 DNA is TGCAGCGTCAAAACAGGCGCGAACACCGGGGAGCTGTTTTTT.

The rearrangement links TRBV5-1 to TRBJ1-1; the D is unclear. With 2 bases removed from V and 7 bases from J, the gap between germline ends came to 12 bases. The germline CDR1 and CDR2 sequences are SGHRS and YFSETQ. CDR3 length: 13 residues. In nucleotides, the CDR3 is TGCGCCAGCAGCTTTAAAGACGGACTTGAAGCTTTCTTT. Amino acid sequence: CASSFKDGLEAFF.

This chain joins TRBV7-2 and TRBJ2-1; 7 bases are shared with TRBD1. The CDR3 runs 14 residues. In germline, CDR1 is SGHTA, CDR2 FQGNSA. The V gene end was trimmed by 10 bases and the J gene end by 0 bases; junction bases not matched to a gene: 6. CDR3 residues: CATQGPASYNEQFF. The CDR3 coding sequence is TGTGCCACACAGGGGCCGGCCTCCTACAATGAGCAGTTCTTC.

This clone was found a few times. The V call is TRBV11-2, the J call TRBJ2-4; 13 nucleotides agree with TRBD2. Looked up from germline, CDR1 is SGHAT and CDR2 is FQNNGV. V was pared by 8 bases and J by 9 bases, with 7 bases of the junction left unmatched. The CDR3 spans 14 residues. The CDR3 region has the DNA TGTGCCAGCGGACTAGCGGGAGTCCCCCGCATTCAGTACTTC. Amino acids: CASGLAGVPRIQYF. The full variable domain, completed using reference TRBV11-2 and TRBJ2-4, is EAGVAQSPRYKIIEKRQSVAFWCNPISGHATLYWYQQILGQGPKLLIQFQNNGVVDDSQLPKDRFSAERLKGVDSTLKIQPAKLEDSAVYLCASGLAGVPRIQYFGAGTRLSVL.

The chain links TRBV15 to TRBJ1-5; D is unresolved. Trimming shortened V by 6 bases and J by 6 bases, and 9 bases separated the two germline ends. CDR3 size: 12 residues. Looked up from germline, CDR1 is LNHNV and CDR2 is YYDKDF (reference sequence). CDR3 nucleotide sequence: TGTGCCACCAGTTCTGTCTCTCAGCCCCAGCATTTT. It encodes CATSSVSQPQHF.

This chain joins TRBV5-1 and TRBJ2-7; D is perhaps TRBD2 (5 bases). CDR3 length: 12 amino acids. CDR1 SGHRS and CDR2 YFSETQ come from the germline V gene. Trimming stripped 4 bases from V and 8 bases from J, with 13 bases between. The CDR3, as DNA: TGCGCCAGCAGCCCTGACTACAGCCAGCAGTACTTC. Protein product: CASSPDYSQQYF.

The rearrangement links TRBV2 to TRBJ2-5; no firm D call. V was trimmed by 8 bases and J by 4 bases, leaving 14 bases between them. Germline CDR1 SNHLY, CDR2 FYNNEI. This CDR3 has 13 residues. In nucleotides, the CDR3 is TGTGCCAGCTCAAAAGGGTGGGGAGAGACCCAGTACTTC. This gives the protein CASSKGWGETQYF. The full variable domain, in which reference TRBV2 and TRBJ2-5 provide the parts outside the CDR3, is EPEVTQTPSHQVTQMGQEVILRCVPISNHLYFYWYRQILGQKVEFLVSFYNNEISEKSEIFDDQFSVERPDGSNFTLKIRSTKLEDSAMYFCASSKGWGETQYFGPGTRLLVL.

The genes are TRBV4-2 and TRBJ2-2; 8 bases agree with TRBD1. CDR1 is LGHNA, CDR2 YNFKEQ, per germline. The CDR3 consists of 18 residues. V was pared by 0 bases and J by 2 bases, with 8 bases of the junction left unmatched. The CDR3 bases are TGTGCCAGCAGCCAAGATCGATGGGGACAGGTCAACACCGGGGAGCTGTTTTTT. It specifies CASSQDRWGQVNTGELFF.

The V and J genes are TRBV29-1 and TRBJ2-7; 9 positions agree with TRBD1. The germline V gene has CDR1 SQVTM and CDR2 ANQGSEA. This CDR3 is built from 13 residues. With 5 bases clipped from V and 6 bases from J, the junction kept 8 bases outside the gene matches. The CDR3 loop is CSVSGTGLVEQYF. The DNA for the CDR3 is TGCAGCGTTTCCGGGACAGGGCTCGTCGAGCAGTACTTC.

This clone was observed once. The gene calls are TRBV29-1 and TRBJ1-2; TRBD1 matches at 9 bases. CDR3 length: 11 residues. Trimming took 7 bases from V and 6 from J; bases not matched to a gene: 3. CDR1 and CDR2 from the germline V gene are SQVTM and ANQGSEA. The CDR3 coding sequence is TGCAGCGCTGGACAGGGGAATGGCTACACCTTC. It specifies CSAGQGNGYTF. Using reference TRBV29-1 and TRBJ1-2 for the parts outside the CDR3, the full variable domain is SAVISQKPSRDICQRGTSLTIQCQVDSQVTMMFWYRQQPGQSLTLIATANQGSEATYESGFVIDKFPISRPNLTFSTLTVSNMSPEDSSIYLCSAGQGNGYTFGSGTRLTVV.

The chain employs TRBV5-6 and TRBJ1-5; D remains unclear. The CDR3 runs to 14 residues. Germline V gives CDR1 SGHDT, CDR2 YYEEEE. The V end was cut by 4 bases, the J end by 3 bases, with 11 bases between. CDR3 sequence: CASSAGLTNQPQHF. In DNA form, the CDR3 reads TGTGCCAGCAGCGCGGGTCTCACCAATCAGCCCCAGCATTTT.

On this clone: Other DNA sequences from this sample encode an identical CDR3 as well. The J gene is TRBJ2-7, the V gene TRBV4-1; 12 bases are a match to TRBD2. Germline values: CDR1 MGHRA, CDR2 YSYEKL. The trim removed 2 bases at V and 1 base at J, leaving 3 bases unmatched. The CDR3 has 16 residues. The CDR3 protein is CASSQPTSGSSYEQYF. CDR3 nucleotides: TGCGCCAGCAGCCAACCGACTAGCGGGAGTTCCTACGAGCAGTACTTC.

The rearrangement uses TRBV30 and TRBJ1-1; D remains ambiguous. The CDR3 consists of 14 residues. The V end lost 2 bases, the J end lost 4 bases, and 14 bases lay between the germline ends. Germline assignment: CDR1 GTSNPN and CDR2 SVGIG (reference sequence). CDR3 residues: CAWSRTGTPTEAFF. As DNA, the CDR3 is TGTGCCTGGAGTCGGACGGGAACCCCCACTGAAGCTTTCTTT.

The chain is built from TRBV30 and TRBJ2-7; D ambiguous. The CDR3 contains 12 residues. CDR1 and CDR2 from the germline V gene are GTSNPN and SVGIG (reference sequence). V lost 0 bases to trimming and J lost 4 bases, with 7 bases between them. CDR3 sequence (DNA): TGTGCCTGGAGTGTCGATGTTTACGAGCAGTACTTC. This codes for CAWSVDVYEQYF.

The chain combines TRBV5-4 with TRBJ2-1; TRBD2 aligns across 8 bases. The CDR3 contains 16 residues. The V gene's germline CDR1 is SGHNT and CDR2 YYREEE (reference sequence). The trim removed 4 bases at V and 2 bases at J, leaving 8 bases unmatched. The CDR3 loop reads CASSLPTSATYNEQFF. In DNA, the CDR3 is TGTGCCAGCAGCCTGCCGACTAGCGCCACCTACAATGAGCAGTTCTTC.

The chain is built from TRBV15 and TRBJ2-1; 10 bases are shared with TRBD2. Germline-derived CDR1 and CDR2 are LNHNV and YYDKDF (reference sequence). This CDR3 has 14 amino acids. The CDR3 loop reads CATLNTSGTNEQFF. DNA for the CDR3: TGTGCAACCCTGAATACTAGCGGGACAAATGAGCAGTTCTTC.

This clone was counted a few times. The CDR3 DNA follows: TGCGCCAGCAGCCAAGATGGGGCCGGCAATCAGCCCCAGCATTTT. It yields the protein CASSQDGAGNQPQHF. This sequence joins TRBV4-3 and TRBJ1-5, with D maybe TRBD1 (5 bases). There are 15 residues in the CDR3. V was pared by 0 bases and J by 2 bases, with 8 bases between. Looked up from germline, CDR1 is LGHNA and CDR2 is YSLEER.

The chain links TRBV7-6 to TRBJ2-5, with D unclear. The CDR3 sequence is 13 residues long. The germline CDR1 and CDR2 sequences are SGHVS and FNYEAQ. Trimming shortened V by 5 bases and J by 5 bases, and 12 bases separated the two germline ends. CDR3 protein: CASSGIRAETQYF. The CDR3 nucleotides read TGTGCCAGCAGCGGCATTCGTGCGGAGACCCAGTACTTC. The full variable domain, completed using reference TRBV7-6 and TRBJ2-5, is GAGVSQSPRYKVTKRGQDVALRCDPISGHVSLYWYRQALGQGPEFLTYFNYEAQQDKSGLPNDRFSAERPEGSISTLTIQRTEQRDSAMYRCASSGIRAETQYFGPGTRLLVL.